This T cell receptor beta chain was retrieved from a study of post-analysis software for immune sequencing data (dated by TCRdb to the mid-2010s). The study in broad terms: Disease courses on record covered relapsing-remitting, secondary progressive and progressive-relapsing multiple sclerosis, though some patients had no subtype annotation. Patient repertoires were compared against about a dozen previously published healthy control repertoires from donors aged 6 to 25 years. A subset of samples was prepared in parallel using single-end sample barcoding, then pooled and co-amplified after Illumina adapter ligation. Summary of the overall study and its limitations: The multiple sclerosis patient group was slightly younger than the control group. Patients showed significantly higher frequencies than controls for several TRBV segments, among them TRBV5-6, TRBV5-1 and TRBV20-1. Significantly lower normalized Chao1 diversity was found in multiple sclerosis patients than in controls, suggesting substantial peripheral T-cell clonal expansion. Strong co-clustering of samples prepared in the same batch was shown by direct clustering with F measure, prompting a batch-effect correction.

As to this clonotype: Its antigen is still unknown. No base qualities exist here, and no much larger clone lies one base off it.

To demonstrate the VDJtools post-analysis software, TCR beta repertoires were profiled from the peripheral blood of about 13 young patients with multiple sclerosis. The multiple sclerosis patients were children and adolescents between roughly 6 and 17 years of age. Library preparation used PCR. Sequencing was carried out with an Illumina HiSeq 2500. Unique molecular identifiers were incorporated into TCR beta cDNA libraries to reduce PCR and sequencing biases. Per 1 to 10 million input T cells, approximately 500,000 cDNA molecules were obtained, such that each molecule approximated one T cell. Patient libraries were prepared and sequenced with the same protocol used for the earlier healthy control dataset. Within a given batch, samples were prepared together, multiplexed and sequenced on the same HiSeq lane. Under the source paper's analysis protocol: MIGEC was used to process the raw barcoded reads, and molecular identifier groups with only a single read were discarded before consensus assembly and CDR3 extraction. VDJtools was used for post-analysis of the clonotype tables, and diversity was normalized by down-sampling every dataset to the size of the smallest sample. In repertoire overlap clustering, CDR3 amino acid sequences, but not nucleotide sequences, were matched to correct batch-related cross-sample contamination. TCRdb reprocessed the public reads (quality trimming at Q25 with fastp, clone calling with MiXCR) and kept in-frame beta chains. One record per CDR3 amino acid sequence lists the most common genes and DNA. V and J calls and clone size were set by TCRdb, not the authors. The sample table shows 820,000 or so distinct CDR3 sequences, and roughly 58% are seen once. The ten largest make up approximately 4.2% of the sample.

Taken from cysteine to phenylalanine, the CDR3 has 13 residues. Solely the CDR3 DNA is kept, with 39 bases framed from the first base. Taken from the germline V gene, the CDR1 and CDR2 loops are SQVTM and ANQGSEA. This chain is built from TRBV29-1 and TRBJ2-4; there is no confident call for the D gene. The better agreement between TRBJ2-7 and the DNA end casts doubt on the J call. The TCR comes from a girl between 5 and 17 years old with multiple sclerosis. The sample consisted of blood. CDR3 loop: CSAAPGLTYEQYF. Here is the DNA: TGCAGCGCCGCGCCGGGCCTGACCTACGAGCAGTACTTC.